The present T cell receptor beta chain was sequenced within a study of STAT3 mutations in large granular lymphocyte leukemia. Study conclusions and caveats: At least one immunodominant TCR beta clonotype appeared in every T-cell large granular lymphocyte leukemia patient. In about 35% of the 18 patients, new TCR clonotypes emerged after therapy.

This CDR3 is 13 amino acids long. The V end was cut by 6 bases, the J end by 2 bases, with 11 bases between. Germline loops: CDR1 MNHEY, CDR2 SVGAGI. Concerning this clone itself: No antigen is known for it.

Sequenced by immunoSEQ multiplex PCR; TCRdb stores in-frame clones only, minus some. The profile covers approximately 20,000 clones, with about 92% appearing a single time and 40% to 55% taken by the ten largest. This TCR came from a man aged 55 to 70 with T-cell large granular lymphocyte leukemia. Some clones in this sample may be carry-over from other donors' samples. The genes are TRBV6-5 and TRBJ2-7; D possibly corresponds to TRBD1 (6 bases). Input material: peripheral blood mononuclear cells. Here the CDR3 reads CASSRQVTYEQYF. Written as DNA, the CDR3 is TGTGCCAGCAGCCGACAGGTCACCTACGAGCAGTACTTC.